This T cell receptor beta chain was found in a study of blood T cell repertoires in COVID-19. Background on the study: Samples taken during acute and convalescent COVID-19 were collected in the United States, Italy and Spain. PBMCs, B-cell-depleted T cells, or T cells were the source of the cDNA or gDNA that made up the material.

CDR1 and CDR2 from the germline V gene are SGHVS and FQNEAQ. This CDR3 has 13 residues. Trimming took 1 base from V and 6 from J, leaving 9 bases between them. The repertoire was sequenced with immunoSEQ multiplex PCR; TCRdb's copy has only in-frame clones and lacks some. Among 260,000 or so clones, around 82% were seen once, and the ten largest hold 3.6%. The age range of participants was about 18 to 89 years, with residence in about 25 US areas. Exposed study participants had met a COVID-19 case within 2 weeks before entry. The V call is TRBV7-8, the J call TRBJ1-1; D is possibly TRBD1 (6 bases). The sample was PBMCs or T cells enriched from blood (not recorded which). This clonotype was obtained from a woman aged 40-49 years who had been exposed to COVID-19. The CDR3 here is CASSLDKGAEAFF. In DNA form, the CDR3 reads TGTGCCAGCAGCTTAGATAAGGGGGCTGAAGCTTTCTTT.